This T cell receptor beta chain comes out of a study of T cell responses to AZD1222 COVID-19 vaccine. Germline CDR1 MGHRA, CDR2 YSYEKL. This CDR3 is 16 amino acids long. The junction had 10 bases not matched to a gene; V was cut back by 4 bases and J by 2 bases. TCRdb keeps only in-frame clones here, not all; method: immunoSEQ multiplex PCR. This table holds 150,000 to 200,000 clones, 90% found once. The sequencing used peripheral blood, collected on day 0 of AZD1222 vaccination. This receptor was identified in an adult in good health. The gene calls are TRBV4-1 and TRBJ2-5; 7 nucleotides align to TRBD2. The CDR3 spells CASSLGAAGVQETQYF. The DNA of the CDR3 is TGCGCCAGCAGCCTCGGAGCGGCGGGGGTTCAAGAGACCCAGTACTTC.